The clone carrying this TCR beta chain was detected a few times. Germline V gene data show CDR1 as SQVTM and CDR2 as ANQGSEA. This CDR3 region has 12 residues. V was trimmed by 6 bases and J by 5 bases, leaving 14 bases between them. The data belong to a study of T-cell reconstitution after alpha-beta-depleted transplantation in children. It was with unique molecular identifiers that the TCRbeta library was prepared. TCRdb fed the PCR reads into MiXCR, producing one record per CDR3 protein. The top ten hold about 5.9% of the sample, which has around 210,000 distinct CDR3 sequences, approximately 6.3% seen once.

The chain has TRBV29-1 and TRBJ2-7; maybe TRBD2 (6 bases). The source is a boy aged 2 to 9 with acute lymphoblastic leukemia, due to receive a stem cell transplant. This specimen was PBMCs, taken before TCRalphabeta/CD19-depleted stem cell transplant. Here the CDR3 DNA reads TGCAGCGTGTCTGGGAGGTTAGACGAGCAGTACTTC. This encodes CSVSGRLDEQYF.